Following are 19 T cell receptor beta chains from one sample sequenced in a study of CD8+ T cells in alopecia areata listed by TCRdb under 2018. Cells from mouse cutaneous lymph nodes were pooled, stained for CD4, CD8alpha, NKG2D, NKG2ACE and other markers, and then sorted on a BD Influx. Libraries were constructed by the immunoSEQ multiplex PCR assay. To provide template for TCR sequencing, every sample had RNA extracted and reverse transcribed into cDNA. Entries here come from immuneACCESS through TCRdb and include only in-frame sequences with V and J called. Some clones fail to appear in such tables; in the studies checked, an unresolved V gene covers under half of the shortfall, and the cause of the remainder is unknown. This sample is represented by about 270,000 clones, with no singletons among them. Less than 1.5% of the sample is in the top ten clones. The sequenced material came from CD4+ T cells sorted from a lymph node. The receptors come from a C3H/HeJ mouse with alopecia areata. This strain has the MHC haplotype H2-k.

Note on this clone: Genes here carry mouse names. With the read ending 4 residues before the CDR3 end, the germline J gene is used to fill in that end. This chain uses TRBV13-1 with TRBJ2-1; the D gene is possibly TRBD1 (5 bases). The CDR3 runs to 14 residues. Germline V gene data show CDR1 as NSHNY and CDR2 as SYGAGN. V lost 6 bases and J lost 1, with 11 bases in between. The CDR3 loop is CASTPRVNYAEQFF. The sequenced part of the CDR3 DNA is TGTGCCAGCACCCCCAGGGTCAACTATGCT.

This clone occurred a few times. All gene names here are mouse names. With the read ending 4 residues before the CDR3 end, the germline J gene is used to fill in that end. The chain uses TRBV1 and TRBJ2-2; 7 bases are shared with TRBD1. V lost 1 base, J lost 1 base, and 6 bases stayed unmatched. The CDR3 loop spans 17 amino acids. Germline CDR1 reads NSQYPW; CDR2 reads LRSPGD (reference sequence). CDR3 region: CTCSAGRDSLNTGQLYF. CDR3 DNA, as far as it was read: TGCACCTGCAGTGCAGGCCGGGACAGCCTAAACACCGGG.

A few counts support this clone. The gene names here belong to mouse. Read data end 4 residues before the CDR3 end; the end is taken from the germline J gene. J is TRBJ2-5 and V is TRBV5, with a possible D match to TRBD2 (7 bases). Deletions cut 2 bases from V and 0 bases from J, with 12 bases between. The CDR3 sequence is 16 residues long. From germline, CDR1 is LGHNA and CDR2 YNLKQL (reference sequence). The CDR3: CASSQLGAGNQDTQYF. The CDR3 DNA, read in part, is TGTGCCAGCAGCCAACTGGGGGCCGGTAACCAAGAC.

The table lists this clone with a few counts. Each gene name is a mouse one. The CDR3 DNA, read in part, is TGTGCCAGCAGCGCAACTCAGGGGGGCTATGCT. Its protein product is CASSATQGGYA. The CDR3 in its entirety is CASSATQGGYAEQFF. The rearrangement joins TRBV13-1 to TRBJ2-1; TRBD1 is a possible D gene (7 bases). From the germline J gene comes the end of the CDR3, since the read stops 4 residues before it. V lost 5 bases to trimming and J lost 3 bases, with 15 bases between them. This CDR3 region has 15 residues. Germline lookup yields CDR1 NSHNY and CDR2 SYGAGN.

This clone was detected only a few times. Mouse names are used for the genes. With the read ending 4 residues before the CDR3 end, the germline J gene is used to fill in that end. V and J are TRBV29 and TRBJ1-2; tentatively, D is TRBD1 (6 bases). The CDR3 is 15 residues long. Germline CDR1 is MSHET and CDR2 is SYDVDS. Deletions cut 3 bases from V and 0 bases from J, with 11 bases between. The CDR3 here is CASSLRGGSNSDYTF. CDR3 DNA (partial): TGTGCTAGCAGTTTGAGGGGGGGATCAAACTCC.

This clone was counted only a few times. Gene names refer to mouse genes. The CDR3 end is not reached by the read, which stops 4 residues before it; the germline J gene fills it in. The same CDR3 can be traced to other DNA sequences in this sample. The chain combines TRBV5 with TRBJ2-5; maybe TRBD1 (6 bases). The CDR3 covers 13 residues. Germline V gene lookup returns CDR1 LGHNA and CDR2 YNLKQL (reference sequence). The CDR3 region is CASSPQGRDTQYF. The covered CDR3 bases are TGTGCCAGCAGCCCACAGGGTCGAGAC.

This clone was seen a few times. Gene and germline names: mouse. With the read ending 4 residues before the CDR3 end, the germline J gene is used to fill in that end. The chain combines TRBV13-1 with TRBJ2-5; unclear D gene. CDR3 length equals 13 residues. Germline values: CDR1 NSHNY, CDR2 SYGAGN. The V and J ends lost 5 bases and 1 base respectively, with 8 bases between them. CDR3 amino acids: CASRATYQDTQYF. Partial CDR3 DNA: TGTGCCAGCAGAGCGACATACCAAGAC.

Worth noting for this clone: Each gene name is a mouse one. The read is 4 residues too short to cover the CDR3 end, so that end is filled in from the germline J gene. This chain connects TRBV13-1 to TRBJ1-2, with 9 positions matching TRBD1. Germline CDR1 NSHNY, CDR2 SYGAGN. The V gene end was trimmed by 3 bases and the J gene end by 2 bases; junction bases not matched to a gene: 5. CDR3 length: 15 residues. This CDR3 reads CASSGTGEGNSDYTF. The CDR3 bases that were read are TGTGCCAGCAGTGGGACAGGGGAGGGGAACTCC.

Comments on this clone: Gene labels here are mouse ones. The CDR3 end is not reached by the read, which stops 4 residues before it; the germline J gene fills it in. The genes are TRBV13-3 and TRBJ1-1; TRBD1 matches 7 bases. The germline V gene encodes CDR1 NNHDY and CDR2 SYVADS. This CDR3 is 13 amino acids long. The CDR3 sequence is CASRAVGQKEVFF. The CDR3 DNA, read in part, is TGTGCCAGCAGGGCCGTGGGACAGAAA.

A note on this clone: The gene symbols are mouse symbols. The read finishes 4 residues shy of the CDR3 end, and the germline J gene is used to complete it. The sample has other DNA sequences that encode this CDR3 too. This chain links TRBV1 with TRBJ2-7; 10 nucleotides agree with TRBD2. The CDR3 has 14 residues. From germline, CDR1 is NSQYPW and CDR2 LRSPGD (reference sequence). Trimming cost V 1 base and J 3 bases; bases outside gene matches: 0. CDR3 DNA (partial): TGCACCTGCAGTGCAGGACTGGGGGGCTAT. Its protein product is CTCSAGLGGY. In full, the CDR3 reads CTCSAGLGGYEQYF.

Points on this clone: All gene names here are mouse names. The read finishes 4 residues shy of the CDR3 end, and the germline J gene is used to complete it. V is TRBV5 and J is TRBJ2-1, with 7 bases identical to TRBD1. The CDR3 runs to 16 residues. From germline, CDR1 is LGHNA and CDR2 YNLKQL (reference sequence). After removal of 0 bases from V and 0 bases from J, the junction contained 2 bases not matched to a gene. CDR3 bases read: TGTGCCAGCAGCCAAGATACAGGGGCTAACTATGCT. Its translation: CASSQDTGANYA. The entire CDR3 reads CASSQDTGANYAEQFF.

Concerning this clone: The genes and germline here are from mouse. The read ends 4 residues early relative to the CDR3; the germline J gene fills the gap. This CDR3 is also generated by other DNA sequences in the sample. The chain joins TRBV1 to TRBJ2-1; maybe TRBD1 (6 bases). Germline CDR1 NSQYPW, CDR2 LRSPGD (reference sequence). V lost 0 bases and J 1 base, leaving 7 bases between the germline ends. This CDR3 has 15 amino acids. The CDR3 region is CTCSADGQNYAEQFF. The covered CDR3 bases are TGCACCTGCAGTGCAGACGGACAGAACTATGCT.

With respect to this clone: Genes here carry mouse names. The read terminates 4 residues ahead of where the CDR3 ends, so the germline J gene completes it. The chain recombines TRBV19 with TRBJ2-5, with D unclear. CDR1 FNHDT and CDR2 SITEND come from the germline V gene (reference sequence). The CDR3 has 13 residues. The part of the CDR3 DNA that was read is TGTGCCAGCAGTATAACGCAGAAAGAC. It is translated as CASSITQKD. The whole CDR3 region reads CASSITQKDTQYF.

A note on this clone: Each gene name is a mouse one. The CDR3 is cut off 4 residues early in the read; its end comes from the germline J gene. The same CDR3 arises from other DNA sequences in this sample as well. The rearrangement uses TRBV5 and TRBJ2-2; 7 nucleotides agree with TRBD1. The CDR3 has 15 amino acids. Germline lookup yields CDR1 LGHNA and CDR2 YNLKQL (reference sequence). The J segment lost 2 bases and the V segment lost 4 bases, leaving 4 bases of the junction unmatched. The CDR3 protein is CASSPPGQNTGQLYF. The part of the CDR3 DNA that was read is TGTGCCAGCAGCCCCCCGGGACAGAACACCGGG.

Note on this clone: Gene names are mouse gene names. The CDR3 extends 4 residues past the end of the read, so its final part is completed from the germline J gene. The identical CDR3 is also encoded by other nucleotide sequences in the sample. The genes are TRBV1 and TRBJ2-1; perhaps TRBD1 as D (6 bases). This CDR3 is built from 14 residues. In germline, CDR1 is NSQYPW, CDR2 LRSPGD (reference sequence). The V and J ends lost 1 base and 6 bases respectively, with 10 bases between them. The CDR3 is CTCSAVRGGAEQFF. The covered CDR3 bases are TGCACCTGCAGTGCAGTCAGGGGAGGTGCT.

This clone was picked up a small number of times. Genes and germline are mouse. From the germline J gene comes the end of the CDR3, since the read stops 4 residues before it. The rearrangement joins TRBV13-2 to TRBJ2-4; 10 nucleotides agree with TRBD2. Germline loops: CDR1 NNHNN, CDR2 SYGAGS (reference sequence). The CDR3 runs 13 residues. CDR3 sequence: CASGGLGKNTLYF. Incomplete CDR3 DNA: TGTGCCAGCGGGGGACTGGGGAAAAAC.

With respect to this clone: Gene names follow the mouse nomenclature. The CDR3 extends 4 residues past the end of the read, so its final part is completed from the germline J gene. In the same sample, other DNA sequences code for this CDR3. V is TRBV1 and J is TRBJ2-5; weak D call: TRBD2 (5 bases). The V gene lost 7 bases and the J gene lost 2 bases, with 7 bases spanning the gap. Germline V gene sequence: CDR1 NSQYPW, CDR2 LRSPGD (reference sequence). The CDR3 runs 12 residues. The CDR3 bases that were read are TGCACCTGCACCCTGGGCCAAGAC. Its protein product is CTCTLGQD. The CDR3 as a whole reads CTCTLGQDTQYF.

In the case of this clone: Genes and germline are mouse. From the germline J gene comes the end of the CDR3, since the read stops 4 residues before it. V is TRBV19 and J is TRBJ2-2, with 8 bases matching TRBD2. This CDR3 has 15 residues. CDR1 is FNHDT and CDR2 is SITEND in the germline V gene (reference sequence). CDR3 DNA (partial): TGTGCCAGCAGTATTCGGGGGGGCGCGATCGGG. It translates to CASSIRGGAIG. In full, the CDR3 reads CASSIRGGAIGQLYF.

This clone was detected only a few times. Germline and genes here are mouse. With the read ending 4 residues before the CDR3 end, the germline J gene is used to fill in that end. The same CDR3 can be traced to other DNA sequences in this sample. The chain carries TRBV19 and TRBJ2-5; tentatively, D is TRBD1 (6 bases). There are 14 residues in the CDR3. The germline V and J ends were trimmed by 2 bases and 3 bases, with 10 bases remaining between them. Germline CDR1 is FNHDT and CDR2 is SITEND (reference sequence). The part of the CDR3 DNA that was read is TGTGCCAGCAGTATCGGGACACCACAAGAC. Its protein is CASSIGTPQD. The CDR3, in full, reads CASSIGTPQDTQYF.